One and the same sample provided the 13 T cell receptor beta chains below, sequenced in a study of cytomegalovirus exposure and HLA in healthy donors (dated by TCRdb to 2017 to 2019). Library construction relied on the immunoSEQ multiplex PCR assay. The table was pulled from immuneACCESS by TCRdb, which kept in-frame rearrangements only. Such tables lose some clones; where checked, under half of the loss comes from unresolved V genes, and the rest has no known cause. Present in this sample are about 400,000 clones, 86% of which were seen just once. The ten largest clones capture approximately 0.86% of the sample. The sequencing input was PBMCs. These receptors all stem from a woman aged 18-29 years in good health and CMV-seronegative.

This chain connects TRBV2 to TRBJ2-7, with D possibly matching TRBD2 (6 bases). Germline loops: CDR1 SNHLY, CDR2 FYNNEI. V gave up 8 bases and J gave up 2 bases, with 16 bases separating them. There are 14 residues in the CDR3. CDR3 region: CASRRGDAAYEQYF. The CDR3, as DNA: TGTGCCAGCCGCCGCGGGGACGCAGCCTACGAGCAGTACTTC.

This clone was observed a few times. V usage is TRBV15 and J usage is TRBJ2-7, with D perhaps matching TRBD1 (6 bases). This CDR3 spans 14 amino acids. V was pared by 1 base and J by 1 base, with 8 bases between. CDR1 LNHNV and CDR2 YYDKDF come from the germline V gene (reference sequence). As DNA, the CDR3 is TGTGCCACCAGCAGAGGACAGGCGTCCTACGAGCAGTACTTC. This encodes CATSRGQASYEQYF.

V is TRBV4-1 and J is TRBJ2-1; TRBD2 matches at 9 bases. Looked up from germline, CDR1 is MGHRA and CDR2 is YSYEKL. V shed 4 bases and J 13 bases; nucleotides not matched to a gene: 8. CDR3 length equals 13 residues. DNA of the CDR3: TGCGCCAGCAGCCCACCGGGACTAGCTTACCAGTTCTTC. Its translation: CASSPPGLAYQFF.

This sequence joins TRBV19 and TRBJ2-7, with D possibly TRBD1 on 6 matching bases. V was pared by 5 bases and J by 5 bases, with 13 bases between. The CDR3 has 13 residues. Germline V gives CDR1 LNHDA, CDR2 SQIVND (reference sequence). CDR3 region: CASSPQGPNEQYF. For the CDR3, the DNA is TGTGCCAGTAGTCCCCAGGGGCCGAACGAGCAGTACTTC.

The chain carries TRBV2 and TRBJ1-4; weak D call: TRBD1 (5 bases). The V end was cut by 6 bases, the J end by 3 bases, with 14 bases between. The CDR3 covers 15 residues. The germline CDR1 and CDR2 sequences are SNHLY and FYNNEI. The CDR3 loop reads CASRGGRGSNEKLFF. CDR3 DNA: TGTGCCAGCAGGGGGGGGAGAGGGTCTAATGAAAAACTGTTTTTT. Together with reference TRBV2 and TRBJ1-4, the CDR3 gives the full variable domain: EPEVTQTPSHQVTQMGQEVILRCVPISNHLYFYWYRQILGQKVEFLVSFYNNEISEKSEIFDDQFSVERPDGSNFTLKIRSTKLEDSAMYFCASRGGRGSNEKLFFGSGTQLSVL.

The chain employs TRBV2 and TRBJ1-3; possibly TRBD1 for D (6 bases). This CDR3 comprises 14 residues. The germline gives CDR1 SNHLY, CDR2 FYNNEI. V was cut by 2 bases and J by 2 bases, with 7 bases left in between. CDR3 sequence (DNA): TGTGCCAGCAGTGAAAGGGACACTGGAAACACCATATATTTT. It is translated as CASSERDTGNTIYF.

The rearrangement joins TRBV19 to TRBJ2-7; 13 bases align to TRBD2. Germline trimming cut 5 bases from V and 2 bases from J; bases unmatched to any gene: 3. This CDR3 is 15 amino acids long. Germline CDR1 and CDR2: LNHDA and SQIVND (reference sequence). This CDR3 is CASSAGTSGAYEQYF. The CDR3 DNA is TGTGCCAGTAGTGCAGGGACTAGCGGGGCCTACGAGCAGTACTTC.

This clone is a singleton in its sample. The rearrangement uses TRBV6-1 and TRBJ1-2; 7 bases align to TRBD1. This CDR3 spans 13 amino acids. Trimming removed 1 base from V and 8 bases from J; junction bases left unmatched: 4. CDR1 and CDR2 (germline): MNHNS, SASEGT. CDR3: CASSEDRGRGYTF. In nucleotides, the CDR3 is TGTGCCAGCAGTGAAGACAGGGGACGGGGCTACACCTTC.

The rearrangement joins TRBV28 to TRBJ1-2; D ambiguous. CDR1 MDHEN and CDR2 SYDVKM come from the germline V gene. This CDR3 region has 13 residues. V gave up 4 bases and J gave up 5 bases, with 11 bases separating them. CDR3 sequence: CASSSGRAYGYTF. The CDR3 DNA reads TGTGCCAGCAGTTCCGGGAGGGCTTATGGCTACACCTTC.

CDR3 nucleotide sequence: TGCAGCGTTGAAGGGTCCCAGTATGGCTACACCTTC. It yields the protein CSVEGSQYGYTF. This chain joins TRBV29-1 and TRBJ1-2; no clear D gene. The V gene lost 1 base and the J gene lost 5 bases, with 8 bases spanning the gap. Per germline, CDR1 SQVTM and CDR2 ANQGSEA. This CDR3 contains 12 residues.

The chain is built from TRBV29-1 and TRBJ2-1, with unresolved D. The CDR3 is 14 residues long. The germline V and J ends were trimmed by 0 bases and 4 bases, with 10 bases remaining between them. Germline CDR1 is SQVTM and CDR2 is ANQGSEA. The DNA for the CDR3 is TGCAGCGTTGAAGATCTATCACTTTACAATGAGCAGTTCTTC. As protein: CSVEDLSLYNEQFF.

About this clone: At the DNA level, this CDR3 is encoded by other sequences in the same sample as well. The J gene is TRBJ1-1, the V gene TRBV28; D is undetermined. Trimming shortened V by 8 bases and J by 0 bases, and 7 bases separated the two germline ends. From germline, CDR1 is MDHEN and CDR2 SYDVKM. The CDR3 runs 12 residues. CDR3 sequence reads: CASSTVNTEAFF. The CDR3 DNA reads TGTGCCAGCTCCACGGTGAACACTGAAGCTTTCTTT.

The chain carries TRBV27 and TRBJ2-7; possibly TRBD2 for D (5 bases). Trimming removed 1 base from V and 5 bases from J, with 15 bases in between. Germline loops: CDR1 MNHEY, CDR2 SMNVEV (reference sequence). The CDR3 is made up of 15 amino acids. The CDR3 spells CASSLWPPLSDEQYF. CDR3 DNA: TGTGCCAGCAGTTTATGGCCACCACTTAGCGACGAGCAGTACTTC.